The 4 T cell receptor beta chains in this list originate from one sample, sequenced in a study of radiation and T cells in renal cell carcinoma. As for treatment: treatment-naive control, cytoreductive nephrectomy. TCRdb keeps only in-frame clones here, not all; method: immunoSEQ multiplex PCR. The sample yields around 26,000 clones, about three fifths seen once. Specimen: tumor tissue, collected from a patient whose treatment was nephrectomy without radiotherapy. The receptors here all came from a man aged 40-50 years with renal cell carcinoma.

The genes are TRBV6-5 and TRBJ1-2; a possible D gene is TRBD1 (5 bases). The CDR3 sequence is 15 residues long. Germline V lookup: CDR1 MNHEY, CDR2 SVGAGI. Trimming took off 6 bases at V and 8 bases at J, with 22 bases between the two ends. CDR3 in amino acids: CASSFSRDGRSGYTF. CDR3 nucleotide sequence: TGTGCCAGCAGCTTCAGCCGGGACGGACGTTCGGGCTACACCTTC.

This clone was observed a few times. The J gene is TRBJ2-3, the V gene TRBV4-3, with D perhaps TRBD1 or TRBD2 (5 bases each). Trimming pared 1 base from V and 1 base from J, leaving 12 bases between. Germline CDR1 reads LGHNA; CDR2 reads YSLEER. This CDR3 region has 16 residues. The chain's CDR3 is CASSQGWGSGTDTQYF. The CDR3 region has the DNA TGCGCCAGCAGCCAAGGGTGGGGGAGTGGCACAGATACGCAGTATTTT.

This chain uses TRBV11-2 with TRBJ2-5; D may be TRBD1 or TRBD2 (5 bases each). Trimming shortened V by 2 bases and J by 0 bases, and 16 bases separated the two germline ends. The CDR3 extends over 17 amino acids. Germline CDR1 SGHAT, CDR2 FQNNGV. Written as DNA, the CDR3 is TGTGCCAGCAGCTTATTTGTGGGACGGACGTACCAAGAGACCCAGTACTTC. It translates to CASSLFVGRTYQETQYF.

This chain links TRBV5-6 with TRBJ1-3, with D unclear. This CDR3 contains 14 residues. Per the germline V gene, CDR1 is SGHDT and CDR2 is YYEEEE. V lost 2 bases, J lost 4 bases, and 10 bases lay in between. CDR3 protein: CASSFGGTGNTIYF. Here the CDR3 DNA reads TGTGCCAGCAGCTTTGGAGGTACGGGAAACACCATATATTTT.